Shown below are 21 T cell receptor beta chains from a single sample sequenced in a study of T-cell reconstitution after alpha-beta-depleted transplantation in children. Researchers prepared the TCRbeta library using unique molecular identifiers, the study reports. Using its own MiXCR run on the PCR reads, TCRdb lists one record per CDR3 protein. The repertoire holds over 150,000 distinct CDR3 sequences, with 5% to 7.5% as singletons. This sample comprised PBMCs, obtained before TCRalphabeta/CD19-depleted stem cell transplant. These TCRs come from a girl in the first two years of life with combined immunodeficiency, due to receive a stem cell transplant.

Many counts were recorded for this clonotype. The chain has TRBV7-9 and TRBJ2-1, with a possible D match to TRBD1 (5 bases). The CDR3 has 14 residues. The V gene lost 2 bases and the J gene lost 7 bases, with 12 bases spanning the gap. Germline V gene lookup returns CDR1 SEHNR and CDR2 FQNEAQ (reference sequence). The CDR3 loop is CASSLPRTRNEQFF. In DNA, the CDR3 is TGTGCCAGCAGCTTACCAAGGACAAGGAATGAGCAGTTCTTC. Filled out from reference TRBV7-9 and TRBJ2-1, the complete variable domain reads DTGVSQNPRHKITKRGQNVTFRCDPISEHNRLYWYRQTLGQGPEFLTYFQNEAQLEKSRLLSDRFSAERPKGSFSTLEIQRTEQGDSAMYLCASSLPRTRNEQFFGPGTRLTVL.

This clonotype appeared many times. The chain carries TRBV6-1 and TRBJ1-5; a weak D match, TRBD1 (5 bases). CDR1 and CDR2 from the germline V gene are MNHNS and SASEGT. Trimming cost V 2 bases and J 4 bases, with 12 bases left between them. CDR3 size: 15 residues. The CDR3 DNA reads TGTGCCAGCAGTGAAATGAGTGGGGCGAATCAGCCCCAGCATTTT. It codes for CASSEMSGANQPQHF.

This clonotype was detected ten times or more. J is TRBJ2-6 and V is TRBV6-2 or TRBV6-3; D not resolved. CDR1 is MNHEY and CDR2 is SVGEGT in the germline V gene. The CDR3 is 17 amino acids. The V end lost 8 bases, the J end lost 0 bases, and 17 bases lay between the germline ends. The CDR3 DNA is TGTGCCAGCCTCCAATACGACGCCCACTCTGGGGCCAACGTCCTGACTTTC. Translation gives CASLQYDAHSGANVLTF.

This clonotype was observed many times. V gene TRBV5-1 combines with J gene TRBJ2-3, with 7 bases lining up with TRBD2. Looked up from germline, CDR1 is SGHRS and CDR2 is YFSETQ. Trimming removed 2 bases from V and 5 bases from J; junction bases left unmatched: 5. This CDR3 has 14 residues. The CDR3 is CASSLAGSVDTQYF. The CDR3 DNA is TGCGCCAGCAGCTTAGCGGGATCGGTAGATACGCAGTATTTT. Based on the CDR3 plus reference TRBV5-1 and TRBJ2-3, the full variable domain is KAGVTQTPRYLIKTRGQQVTLSCSPISGHRSVSWYQQTPGQGLQFLFEYFSETQRNKGNFPGRFSGRQFSNSRSEMNVSTLELGDSALYLCASSLAGSVDTQYFGPGTRLTVL.

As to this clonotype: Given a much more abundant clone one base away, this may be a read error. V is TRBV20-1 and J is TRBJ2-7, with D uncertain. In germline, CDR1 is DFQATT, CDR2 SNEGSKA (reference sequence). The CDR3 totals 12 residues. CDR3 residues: CSAALGLYVQYF. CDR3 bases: TGCAGTGCTGCCCTAGGTCTATACGTGCAGTACTTC.

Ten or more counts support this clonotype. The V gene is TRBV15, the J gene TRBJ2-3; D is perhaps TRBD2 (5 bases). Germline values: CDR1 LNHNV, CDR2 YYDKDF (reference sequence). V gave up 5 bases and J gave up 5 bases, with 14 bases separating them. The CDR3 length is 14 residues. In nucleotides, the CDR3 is TGTGCCACCAGCGGTGAGGTCGGGGAAGATACGCAGTATTTT. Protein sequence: CATSGEVGEDTQYF.

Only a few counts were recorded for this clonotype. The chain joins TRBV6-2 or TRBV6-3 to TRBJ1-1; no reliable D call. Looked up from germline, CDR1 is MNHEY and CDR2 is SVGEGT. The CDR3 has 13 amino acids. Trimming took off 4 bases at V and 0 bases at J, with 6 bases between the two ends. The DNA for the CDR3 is TGTGCCAGCAGTTTCGCAGTGAACACTGAAGCTTTCTTT. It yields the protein CASSFAVNTEAFF.

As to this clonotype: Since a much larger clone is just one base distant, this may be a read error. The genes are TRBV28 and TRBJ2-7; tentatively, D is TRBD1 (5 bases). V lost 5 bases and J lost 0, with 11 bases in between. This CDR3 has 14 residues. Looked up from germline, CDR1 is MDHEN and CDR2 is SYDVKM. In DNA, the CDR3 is TGTGCCAGCAGTATCCTACAGGTCTCCTACGAGCAGTACTTC. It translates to CASSILQVSYEQYF.

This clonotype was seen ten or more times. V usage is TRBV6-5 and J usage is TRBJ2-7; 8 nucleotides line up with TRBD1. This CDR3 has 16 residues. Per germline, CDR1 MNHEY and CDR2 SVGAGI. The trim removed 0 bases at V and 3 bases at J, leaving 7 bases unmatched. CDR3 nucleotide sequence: TGTGCCAGCAGTTACTCGCAGGGGGCGTCCTTCTACGAGCAGTACTTC. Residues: CASSYSQGASFYEQYF.

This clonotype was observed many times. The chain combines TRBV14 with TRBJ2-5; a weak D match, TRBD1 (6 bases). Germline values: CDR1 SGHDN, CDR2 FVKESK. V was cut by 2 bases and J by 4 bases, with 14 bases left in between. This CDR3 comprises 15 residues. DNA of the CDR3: TGTGCCAGCAGCCAACGGACAGCTCTACGAGAGACCCAGTACTTC. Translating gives CASSQRTALRETQYF.

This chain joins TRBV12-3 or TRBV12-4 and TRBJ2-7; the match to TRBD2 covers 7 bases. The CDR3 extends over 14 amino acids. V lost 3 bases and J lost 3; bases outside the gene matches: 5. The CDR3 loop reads CASSFGLGLYEQYF. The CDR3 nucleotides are TGTGCCAGCAGTTTCGGACTAGGTCTCTACGAGCAGTACTTC.

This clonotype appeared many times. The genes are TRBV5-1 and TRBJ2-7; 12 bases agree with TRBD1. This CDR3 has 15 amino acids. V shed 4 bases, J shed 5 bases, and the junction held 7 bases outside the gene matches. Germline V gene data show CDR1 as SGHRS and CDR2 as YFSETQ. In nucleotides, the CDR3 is TGCGCCAGCAGCGGGGGACAGGGGGCAGTCCACGAGCAGTACTTC. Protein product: CASSGGQGAVHEQYF.

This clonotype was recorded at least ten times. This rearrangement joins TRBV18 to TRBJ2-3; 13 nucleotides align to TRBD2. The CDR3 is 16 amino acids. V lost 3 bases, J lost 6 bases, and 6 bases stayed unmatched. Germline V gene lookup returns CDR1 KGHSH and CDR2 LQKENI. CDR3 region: CASSPLGLAGTDTQYF. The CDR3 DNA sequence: TGTGCCAGCTCACCGTTGGGACTAGCGGGAACTGATACGCAGTATTTT.

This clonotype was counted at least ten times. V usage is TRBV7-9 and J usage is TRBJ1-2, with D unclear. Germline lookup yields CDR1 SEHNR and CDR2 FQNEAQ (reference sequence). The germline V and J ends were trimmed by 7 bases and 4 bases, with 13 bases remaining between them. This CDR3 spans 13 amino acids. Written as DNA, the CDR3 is TGTGCCAGCAACTCACAGAGAACCTATGGCTACACCTTC. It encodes CASNSQRTYGYTF.

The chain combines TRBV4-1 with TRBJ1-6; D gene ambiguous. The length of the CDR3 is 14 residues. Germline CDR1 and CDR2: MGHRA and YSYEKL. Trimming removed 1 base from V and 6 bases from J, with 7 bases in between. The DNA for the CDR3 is TGCGCCAGCAGCCAAGGCCCAGTTAATTCACCCCTCCACTTT. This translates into CASSQGPVNSPLHF.

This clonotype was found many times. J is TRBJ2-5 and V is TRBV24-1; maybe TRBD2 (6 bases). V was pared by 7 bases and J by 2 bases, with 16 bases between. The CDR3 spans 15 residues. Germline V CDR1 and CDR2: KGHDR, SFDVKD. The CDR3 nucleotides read TGTGCCACCAGCCACCTTAGCGGTTCTCAAGAGACCCAGTACTTC. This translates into CATSHLSGSQETQYF.

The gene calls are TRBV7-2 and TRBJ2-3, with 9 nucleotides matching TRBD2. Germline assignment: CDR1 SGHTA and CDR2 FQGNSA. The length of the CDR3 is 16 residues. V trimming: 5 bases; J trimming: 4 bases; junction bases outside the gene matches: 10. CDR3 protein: CASSPNSGGPADTQYF. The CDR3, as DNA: TGTGCCAGCAGCCCCAATAGCGGGGGCCCCGCAGATACGCAGTATTTT.

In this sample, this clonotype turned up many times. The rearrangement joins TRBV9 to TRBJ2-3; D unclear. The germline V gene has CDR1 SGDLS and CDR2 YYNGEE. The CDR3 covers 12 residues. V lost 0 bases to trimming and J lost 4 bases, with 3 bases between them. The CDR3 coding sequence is TGTGCCAGCAGCGTAGCATCAGATACGCAGTATTTT. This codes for CASSVASDTQYF. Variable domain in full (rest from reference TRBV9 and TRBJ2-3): DSGVTQTPKHLITATGQRVTLRCSPRSGDLSVYWYQQSLDQGLQFLIQYYNGEERAKGNILERFSAQQFPDLHSELNLSSLELGDSALYFCASSVASDTQYFGPGTRLTVL.

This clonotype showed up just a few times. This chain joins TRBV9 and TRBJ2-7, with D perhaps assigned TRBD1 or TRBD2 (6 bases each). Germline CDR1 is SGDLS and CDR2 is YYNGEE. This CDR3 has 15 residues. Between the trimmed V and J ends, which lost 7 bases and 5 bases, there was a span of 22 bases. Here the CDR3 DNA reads TGTGCCAGCGGACCGCTTCCGTCGGGGGCGGACGAGCAGTACTTC. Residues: CASGPLPSGADEQYF.

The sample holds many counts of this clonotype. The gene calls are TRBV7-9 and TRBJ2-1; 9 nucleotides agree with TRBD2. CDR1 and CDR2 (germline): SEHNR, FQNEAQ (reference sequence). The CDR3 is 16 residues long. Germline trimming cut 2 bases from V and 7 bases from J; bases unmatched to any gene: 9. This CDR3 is CASSLLAGGPVNEQFF. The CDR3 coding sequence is TGTGCCAGCAGCTTACTGGCGGGGGGGCCAGTAAATGAGCAGTTCTTC.

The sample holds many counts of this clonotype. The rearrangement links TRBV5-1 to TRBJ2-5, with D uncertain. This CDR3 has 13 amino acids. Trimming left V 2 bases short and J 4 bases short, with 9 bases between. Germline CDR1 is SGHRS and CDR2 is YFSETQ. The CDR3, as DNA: TGCGCCAGCAGCTTTCGGGTTGGAGAGACCCAGTACTTC. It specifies CASSFRVGETQYF.